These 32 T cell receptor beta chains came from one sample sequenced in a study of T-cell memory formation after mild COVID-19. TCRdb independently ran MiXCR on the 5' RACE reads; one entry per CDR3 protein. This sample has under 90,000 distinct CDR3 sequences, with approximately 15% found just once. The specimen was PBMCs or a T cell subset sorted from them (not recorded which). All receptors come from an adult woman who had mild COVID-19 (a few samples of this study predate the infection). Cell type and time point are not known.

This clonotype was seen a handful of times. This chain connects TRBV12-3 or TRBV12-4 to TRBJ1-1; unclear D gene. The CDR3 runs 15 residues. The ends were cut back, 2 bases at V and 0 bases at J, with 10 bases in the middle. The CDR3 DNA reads TGTGCCAGCAGTTTACTCCCAATGATGAACACTGAAGCTTTCTTT. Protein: CASSLLPMMNTEAFF.

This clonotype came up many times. DNA of the CDR3: TGTGCCAGCAGTAAAAGCCGGGGGGCTCCCTTAAACATTCAGTACTTC. It encodes CASSKSRGAPLNIQYF. V is TRBV7-8 and J is TRBJ2-4; D is perhaps TRBD2 (7 bases). CDR3 length equals 16 residues. Germline V gene data show CDR1 as SGHVS and CDR2 as FQNEAQ. The V gene lost 6 bases and the J gene lost 6 bases, with 21 bases spanning the gap.

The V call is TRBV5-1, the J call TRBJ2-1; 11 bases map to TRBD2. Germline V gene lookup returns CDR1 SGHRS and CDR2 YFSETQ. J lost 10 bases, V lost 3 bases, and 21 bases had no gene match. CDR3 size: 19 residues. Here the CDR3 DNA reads TGCGCCAGCAGCTCGGCCATACGACAACTAGCGGGAGTGTTCGGAGAGCAGTTCTTC. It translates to CASSSAIRQLAGVFGEQFF.

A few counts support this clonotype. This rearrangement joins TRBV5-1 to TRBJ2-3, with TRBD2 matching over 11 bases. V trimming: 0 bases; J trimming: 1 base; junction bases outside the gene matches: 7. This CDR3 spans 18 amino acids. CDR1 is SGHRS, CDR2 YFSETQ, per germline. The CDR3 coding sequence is TGCGCCAGCAGCTTGGTCCTAGCGGGGGGCCCTGGCACAGATACGCAGTATTTT. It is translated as CASSLVLAGGPGTDTQYF.

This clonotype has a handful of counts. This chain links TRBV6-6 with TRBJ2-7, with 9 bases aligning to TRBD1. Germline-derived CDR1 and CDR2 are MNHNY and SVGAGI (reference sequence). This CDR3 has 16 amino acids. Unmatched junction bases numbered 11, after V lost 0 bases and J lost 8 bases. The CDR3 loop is CASSYSVSGQGLQQYF. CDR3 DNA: TGTGCCAGCAGTTACTCAGTCAGCGGACAGGGGCTCCAGCAGTACTTC.

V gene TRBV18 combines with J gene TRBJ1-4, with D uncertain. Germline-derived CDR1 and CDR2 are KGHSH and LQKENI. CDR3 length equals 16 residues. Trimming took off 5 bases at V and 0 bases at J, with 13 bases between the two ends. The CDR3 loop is CASSWARPATNEKLFF. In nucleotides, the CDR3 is TGTGCCAGCTCATGGGCCCGGCCAGCAACTAATGAAAAACTGTTTTTT.

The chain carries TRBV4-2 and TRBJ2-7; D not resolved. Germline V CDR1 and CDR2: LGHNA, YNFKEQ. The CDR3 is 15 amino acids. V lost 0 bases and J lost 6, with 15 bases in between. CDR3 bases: TGTGCCAGCAGCCAAGAGGATACTGGTACCGTCGAGCAGTACTTC. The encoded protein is CASSQEDTGTVEQYF.

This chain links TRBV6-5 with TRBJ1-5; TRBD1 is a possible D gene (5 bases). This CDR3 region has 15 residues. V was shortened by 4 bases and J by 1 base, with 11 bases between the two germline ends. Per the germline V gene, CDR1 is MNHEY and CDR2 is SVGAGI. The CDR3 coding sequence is TGTGCCAGCAGTTTCCGGGGGGAGAGCAATCAGCCCCAGCATTTT. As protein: CASSFRGESNQPQHF.

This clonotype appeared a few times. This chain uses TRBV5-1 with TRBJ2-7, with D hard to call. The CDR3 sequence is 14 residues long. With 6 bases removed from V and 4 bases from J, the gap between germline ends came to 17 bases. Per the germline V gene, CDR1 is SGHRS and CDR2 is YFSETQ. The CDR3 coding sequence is TGCGCCAGCAAGCCTTTCGCCACCGAGTACGAGCAGTACTTC. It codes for CASKPFATEYEQYF. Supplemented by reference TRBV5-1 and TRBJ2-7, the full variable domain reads KAGVTQTPRYLIKTRGQQVTLSCSPISGHRSVSWYQQTPGQGLQFLFEYFSETQRNKGNFPGRFSGRQFSNSRSEMNVSTLELGDSALYLCASKPFATEYEQYFGPGTRLTVT.

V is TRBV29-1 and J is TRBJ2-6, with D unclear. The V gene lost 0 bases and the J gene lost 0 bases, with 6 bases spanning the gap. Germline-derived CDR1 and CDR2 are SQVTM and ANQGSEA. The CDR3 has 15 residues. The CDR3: CSVEDPLSGANVLTF. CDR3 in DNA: TGCAGCGTTGAAGATCCTCTCTCTGGGGCCAACGTCCTGACTTTC.

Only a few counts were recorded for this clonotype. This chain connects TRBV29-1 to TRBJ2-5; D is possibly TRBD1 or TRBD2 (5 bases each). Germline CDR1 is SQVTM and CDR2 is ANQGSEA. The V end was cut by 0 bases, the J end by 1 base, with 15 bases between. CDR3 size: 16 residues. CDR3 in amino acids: CSVEDIRTGPQETQYF. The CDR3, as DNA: TGCAGCGTTGAAGATATAAGAACGGGGCCCCAAGAGACCCAGTACTTC.

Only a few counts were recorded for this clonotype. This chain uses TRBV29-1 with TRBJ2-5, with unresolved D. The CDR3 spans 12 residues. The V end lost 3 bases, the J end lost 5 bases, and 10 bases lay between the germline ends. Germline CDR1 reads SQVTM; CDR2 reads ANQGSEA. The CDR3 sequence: CSVDESRETQYF. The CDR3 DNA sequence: TGCAGCGTTGATGAGTCCCGGGAGACCCAGTACTTC.

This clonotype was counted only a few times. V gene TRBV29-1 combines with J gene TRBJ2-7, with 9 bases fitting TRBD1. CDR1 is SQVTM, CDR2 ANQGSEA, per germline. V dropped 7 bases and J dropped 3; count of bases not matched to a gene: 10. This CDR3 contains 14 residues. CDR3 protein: CSAGQGFPLYEQYF. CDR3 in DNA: TGCAGCGCGGGACAGGGATTTCCCCTCTACGAGCAGTACTTC.

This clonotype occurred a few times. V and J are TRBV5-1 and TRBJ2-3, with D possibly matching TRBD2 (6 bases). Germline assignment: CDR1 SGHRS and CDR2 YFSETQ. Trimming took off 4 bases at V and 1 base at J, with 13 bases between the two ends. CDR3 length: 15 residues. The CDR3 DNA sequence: TGCGCCAGCAGCGTTAGCGGAGGGGGCACAGATACGCAGTATTTT. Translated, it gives CASSVSGGGTDTQYF.

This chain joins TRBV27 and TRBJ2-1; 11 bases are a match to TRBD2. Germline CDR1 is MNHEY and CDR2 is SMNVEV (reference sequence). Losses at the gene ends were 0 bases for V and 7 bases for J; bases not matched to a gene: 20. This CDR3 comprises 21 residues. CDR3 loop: CASSLSDRVGLAGGFRNEQFF. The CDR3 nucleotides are TGTGCCAGCAGTTTATCTGACAGAGTCGGGCTAGCGGGAGGTTTTAGGAATGAGCAGTTCTTC.

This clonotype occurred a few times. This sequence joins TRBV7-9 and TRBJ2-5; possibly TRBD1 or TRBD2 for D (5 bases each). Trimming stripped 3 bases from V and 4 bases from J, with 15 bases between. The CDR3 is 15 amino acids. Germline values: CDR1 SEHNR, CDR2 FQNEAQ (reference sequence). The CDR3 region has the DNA TGTGCCAGCAGCTTGGTTGGGACCCATGCAGAGACCCAGTACTTC. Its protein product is CASSLVGTHAETQYF.

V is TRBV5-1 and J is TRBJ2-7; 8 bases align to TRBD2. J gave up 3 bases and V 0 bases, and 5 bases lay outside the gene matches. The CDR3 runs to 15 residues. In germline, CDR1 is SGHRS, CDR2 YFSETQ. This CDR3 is CASSLGSSGLYEQYF. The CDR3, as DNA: TGCGCCAGCAGCTTGGGTTCTAGCGGGCTCTACGAGCAGTACTTC.

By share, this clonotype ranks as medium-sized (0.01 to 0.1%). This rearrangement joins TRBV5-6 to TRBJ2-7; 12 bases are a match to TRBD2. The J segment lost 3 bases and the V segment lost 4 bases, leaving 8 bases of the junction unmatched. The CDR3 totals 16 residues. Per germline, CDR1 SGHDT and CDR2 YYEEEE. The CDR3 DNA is TGTGCCAGCAGCGGGGGACTAGCGGGTCGCTTCTACGAGCAGTACTTC. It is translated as CASSGGLAGRFYEQYF.

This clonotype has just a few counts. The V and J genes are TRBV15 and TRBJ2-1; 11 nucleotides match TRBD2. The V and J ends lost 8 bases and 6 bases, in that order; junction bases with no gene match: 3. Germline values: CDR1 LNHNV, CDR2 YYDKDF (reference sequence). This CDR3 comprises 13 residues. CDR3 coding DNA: TGTGCCACCGGGACTAGCGGCACCAATGAGCAGTTCTTC. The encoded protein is CATGTSGTNEQFF.

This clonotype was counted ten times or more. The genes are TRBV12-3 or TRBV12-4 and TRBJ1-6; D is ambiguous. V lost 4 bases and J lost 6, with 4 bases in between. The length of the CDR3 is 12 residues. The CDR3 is CASSSTNSPLHF. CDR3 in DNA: TGTGCCAGCAGTTCTACTAATTCACCCCTCCACTTT.

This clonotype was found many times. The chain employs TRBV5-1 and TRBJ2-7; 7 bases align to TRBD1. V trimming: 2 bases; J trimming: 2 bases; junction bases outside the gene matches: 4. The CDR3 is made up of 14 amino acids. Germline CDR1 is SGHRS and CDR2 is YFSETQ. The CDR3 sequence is CASSFRDSPYEQYF. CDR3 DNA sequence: TGCGCCAGCAGCTTCCGGGACAGCCCCTACGAGCAGTACTTC.

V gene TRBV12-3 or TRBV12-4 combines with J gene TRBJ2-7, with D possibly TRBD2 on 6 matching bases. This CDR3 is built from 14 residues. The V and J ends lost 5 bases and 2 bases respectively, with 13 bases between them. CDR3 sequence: CASSGDLFTYEQYF. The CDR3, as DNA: TGTGCCAGCAGTGGGGACTTGTTTACCTACGAGCAGTACTTC.

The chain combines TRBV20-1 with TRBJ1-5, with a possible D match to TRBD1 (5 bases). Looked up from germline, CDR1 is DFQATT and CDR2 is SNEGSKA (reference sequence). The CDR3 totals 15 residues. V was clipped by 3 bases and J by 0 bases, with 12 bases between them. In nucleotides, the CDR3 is TGCAGTGCTAGTAAGGGGACTTATAGCAATCAGCCCCAGCATTTT. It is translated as CSASKGTYSNQPQHF.

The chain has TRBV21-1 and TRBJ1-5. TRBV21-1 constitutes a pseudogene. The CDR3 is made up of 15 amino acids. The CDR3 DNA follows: TGTGCCAGCAGCAAACGGGGGGAGGGAAATCAGCCCCAGCATTTT. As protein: CASSKRGEGNQPQHF.

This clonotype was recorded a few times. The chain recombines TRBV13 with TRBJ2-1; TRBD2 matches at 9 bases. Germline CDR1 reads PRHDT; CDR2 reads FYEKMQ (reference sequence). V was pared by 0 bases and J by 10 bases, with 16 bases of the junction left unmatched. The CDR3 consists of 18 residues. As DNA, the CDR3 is TGTGCCAGCAGCTTAGGCCCTGGGGGACTAGCCGGTCGGTGCGAGCAGTTCTTC. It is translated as CASSLGPGGLAGRCEQFF.

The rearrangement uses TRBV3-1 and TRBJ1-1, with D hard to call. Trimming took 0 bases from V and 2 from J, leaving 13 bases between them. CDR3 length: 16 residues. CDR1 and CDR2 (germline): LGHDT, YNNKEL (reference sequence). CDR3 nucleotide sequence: TGTGCCAGCAGCCAAGATAGCGGACTCCGTAACACTGAAGCTTTCTTT. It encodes CASSQDSGLRNTEAFF. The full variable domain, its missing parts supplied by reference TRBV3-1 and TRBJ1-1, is DTAVSQTPKYLVTQMGNDKSIKCEQNLGHDTMYWYKQDSKKFLKIMFSYNNKELIINETVPNRFSPKSPDKAHLNLHINSLELGDSAVYFCASSQDSGLRNTEAFFGQGTRLTVV.

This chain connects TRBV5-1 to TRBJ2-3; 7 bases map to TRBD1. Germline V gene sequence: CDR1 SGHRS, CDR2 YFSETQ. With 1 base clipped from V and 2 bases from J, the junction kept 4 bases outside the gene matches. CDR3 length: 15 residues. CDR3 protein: CASSLPGQPTDTQYF. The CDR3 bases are TGCGCCAGCAGCTTGCCGGGACAGCCCACAGATACGCAGTATTTT.

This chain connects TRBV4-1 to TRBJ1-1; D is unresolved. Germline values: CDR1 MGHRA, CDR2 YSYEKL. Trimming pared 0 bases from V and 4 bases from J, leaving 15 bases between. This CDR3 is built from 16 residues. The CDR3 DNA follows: TGCGCCAGCAGCCAAGATCCGGCTAGTTTGACCACTGAAGCTTTCTTT. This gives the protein CASSQDPASLTTEAFF.

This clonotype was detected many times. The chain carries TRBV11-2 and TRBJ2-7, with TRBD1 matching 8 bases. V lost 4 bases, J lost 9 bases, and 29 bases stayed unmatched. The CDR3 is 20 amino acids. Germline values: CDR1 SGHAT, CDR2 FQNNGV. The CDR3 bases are TGTGCCAGCAGCTCTGACGCTTTCGGGAGCAGCGTTAAGACAGGGGAGTGGCAGTACTTC. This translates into CASSSDAFGSSVKTGEWQYF.

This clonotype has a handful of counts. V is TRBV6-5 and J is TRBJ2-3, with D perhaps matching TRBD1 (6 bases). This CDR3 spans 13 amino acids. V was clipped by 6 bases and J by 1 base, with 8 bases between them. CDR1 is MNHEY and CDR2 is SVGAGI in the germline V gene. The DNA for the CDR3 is TGTGCCAGCAGGAGACAGGGCACAGATACGCAGTATTTT. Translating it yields CASRRQGTDTQYF.

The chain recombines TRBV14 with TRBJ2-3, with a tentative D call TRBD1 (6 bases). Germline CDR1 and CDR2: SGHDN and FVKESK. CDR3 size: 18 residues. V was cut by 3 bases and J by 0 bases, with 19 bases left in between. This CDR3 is CASSHRKGERSSTDTQYF. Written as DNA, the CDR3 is TGTGCCAGCAGCCATCGTAAGGGGGAGCGGTCTAGCACAGATACGCAGTATTTT.

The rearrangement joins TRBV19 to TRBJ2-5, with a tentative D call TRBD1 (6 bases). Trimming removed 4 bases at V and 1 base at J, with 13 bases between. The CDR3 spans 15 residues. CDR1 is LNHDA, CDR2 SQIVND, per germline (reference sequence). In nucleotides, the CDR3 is TGTGCCAGTAGTACAAGGACAGCACTCCAAGAGACCCAGTACTTC. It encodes CASSTRTALQETQYF.